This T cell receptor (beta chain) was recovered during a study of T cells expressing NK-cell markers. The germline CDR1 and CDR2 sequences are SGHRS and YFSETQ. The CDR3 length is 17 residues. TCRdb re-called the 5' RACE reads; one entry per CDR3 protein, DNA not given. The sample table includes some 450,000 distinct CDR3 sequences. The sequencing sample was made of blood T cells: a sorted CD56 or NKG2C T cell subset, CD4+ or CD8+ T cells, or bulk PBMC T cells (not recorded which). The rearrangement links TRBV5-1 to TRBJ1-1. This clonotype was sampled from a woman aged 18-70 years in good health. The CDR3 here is CASSLATGIGMNTEAFF.